These 20 T cell receptor beta chains were all obtained from the same sample, sequenced in a study of T-cell memory formation after mild COVID-19. TCRdb re-called the 5' RACE reads with MiXCR, one entry per CDR3 protein. The sample includes 400,000 to 500,000 distinct CDR3 sequences, around 19% of them seen just once. Sequenced sample: PBMCs or a T cell subset sorted from them (not recorded which). Receptors were obtained from an adult woman who had mild COVID-19 (a few samples of this study predate the infection). Cell type and time point are not known.

The V gene is TRBV15, the J gene TRBJ1-1, with D uncertain. There are 12 residues in the CDR3. V gave up 0 bases and J gave up 5 bases, with 4 bases separating them. Germline CDR1 LNHNV, CDR2 YYDKDF (reference sequence). This chain's CDR3 is CATSRELTEAFF. In DNA form, the CDR3 reads TGTGCCACCAGCAGAGAATTAACTGAAGCTTTCTTT.

This clonotype appeared a few times. The chain has TRBV11-2 and TRBJ2-5; 12 bases map to TRBD1. The junction had 4 bases not matched to a gene; V was cut back by 1 base and J by 4 bases. Germline V gene sequence: CDR1 SGHAT, CDR2 FQNNGV. The CDR3 totals 16 residues. CDR3 amino acids: CASSLGDRGLRETQYF. The DNA of the CDR3 is TGTGCCAGCAGCTTAGGGGACAGGGGGCTTCGAGAGACCCAGTACTTC. Together with reference TRBV11-2 and TRBJ2-5, the CDR3 gives the full variable domain: EAGVAQSPRYKIIEKRQSVAFWCNPISGHATLYWYQQILGQGPKLLIQFQNNGVVDDSQLPKDRFSAERLKGVDSTLKIQPAKLEDSAVYLCASSLGDRGLRETQYFGPGTRLLVL.

CDR3 amino acids: CASRFRQGRYGYTF. Written as DNA, the CDR3 is TGTGCCAGCAGATTCAGACAGGGTCGGTATGGCTACACCTTC. The chain links TRBV6-2 or TRBV6-3 to TRBJ1-2; 7 nucleotides agree with TRBD1. This CDR3 comprises 14 residues. Germline V lookup: CDR1 MNHEY, CDR2 SVGEGT. The junction had 9 bases not matched to a gene; V was cut back by 6 bases and J by 5 bases.

This clonotype appeared a few times. The rearrangement uses TRBV24-1 and TRBJ1-2, with D uncertain. Trimming shortened V by 0 bases and J by 9 bases, and 13 bases separated the two germline ends. The CDR3 is 14 residues long. CDR1 KGHDR and CDR2 SFDVKD come from the germline V gene. Written as DNA, the CDR3 is TGTGCCACCAGTGATTTGGTTGGCGGGAAAAGCTACACCTTC. Its protein is CATSDLVGGKSYTF.

This clonotype was observed a few times. The rearrangement links TRBV29-1 to TRBJ2-3; D is perhaps TRBD1 (6 bases). Germline CDR1 SQVTM, CDR2 ANQGSEA. Trimming took 2 bases from V and 4 from J, leaving 13 bases between them. The CDR3 has 14 amino acids. The CDR3 DNA is TGCAGCGTTGAATGGGACAAGGAAGCAGATACGCAGTATTTT. This translates into CSVEWDKEADTQYF.

V gene TRBV5-5 combines with J gene TRBJ2-1; D might be TRBD1 (6 bases). The CDR3 is 15 residues long. Germline V gene lookup returns CDR1 SGHKS and CDR2 YYEKEE (reference sequence). V shed 4 bases and J shed 1 base, with 12 bases lying between them. In nucleotides, the CDR3 is TGTGCCAGCAGCATCGGGCAGGGGTCCTACAATGAGCAGTTCTTC. Amino acid sequence: CASSIGQGSYNEQFF. Looking up the rest from reference TRBV5-5 and TRBJ2-1 gives the full variable domain: DAGVTQSPTHLIKTRGQQVTLRCSPISGHKSVSWYQQVLGQGPQFIFQYYEKEERGRGNFPDRFSARQFPNYSSELNVNALLLGDSALYLCASSIGQGSYNEQFFGPGTRLTVL.

The chain has TRBV11-2 and TRBJ2-1; D is perhaps TRBD1 (5 bases). The V gene lost 4 bases and the J gene lost 3 bases, with 13 bases spanning the gap. Germline V lookup: CDR1 SGHAT, CDR2 FQNNGV. The CDR3 is 15 residues long. CDR3 loop: CASSWEQALYNEQFF. The CDR3 DNA follows: TGTGCCAGCAGCTGGGAACAGGCCCTCTACAATGAGCAGTTCTTC.

This rearrangement joins TRBV2 to TRBJ2-7; no firm D call. Looked up from germline, CDR1 is SNHLY and CDR2 is FYNNEI. This CDR3 is built from 13 residues. Trimming removed 6 bases from V and 1 base from J, with 10 bases in between. The CDR3 reads CASRKSGSYEQYF. CDR3 bases: TGTGCCAGCAGAAAGTCCGGGTCCTACGAGCAGTACTTC.

The chain combines TRBV5-1 with TRBJ1-1; a possible D gene is TRBD1 (5 bases). CDR3 length equals 14 residues. V lost 0 bases and J 2 bases, leaving 8 bases between the germline ends. Germline V gene data show CDR1 as SGHRS and CDR2 as YFSETQ. CDR3 DNA sequence: TGCGCCAGCAGCTTGGGGGACGGTAACACTGAAGCTTTCTTT. It encodes CASSLGDGNTEAFF.

This clonotype was observed a handful of times. The chain combines TRBV9 with TRBJ2-7; possibly TRBD1 for D (6 bases). V was trimmed by 4 bases and J by 5 bases, leaving 13 bases between them. Germline V gives CDR1 SGDLS, CDR2 YYNGEE. This CDR3 comprises 13 residues. The CDR3 region has the DNA TGTGCCAGCAGCCGCCAGACAGGCAACGAGCAGTACTTC. It encodes CASSRQTGNEQYF.

The chain uses TRBV20-1 and TRBJ2-5; D possibly corresponds to TRBD1 (5 bases). The V end lost 5 bases, the J end lost 7 bases, and 8 bases lay between the germline ends. From germline, CDR1 is DFQATT and CDR2 SNEGSKA (reference sequence). The CDR3 is made up of 10 amino acids. This chain's CDR3 is CSASQGTQYF. In DNA form, the CDR3 reads TGCAGTGCTTCCCAGGGGACCCAGTACTTC.

The rearrangement uses TRBV20-1 and TRBJ2-4; 7 bases are shared with TRBD2. Losses at the gene ends were 6 bases for V and 9 bases for J; bases not matched to a gene: 14. The CDR3 is made up of 14 amino acids. Germline CDR1 DFQATT, CDR2 SNEGSKA (reference sequence). CDR3 amino acids: CSAHPPGRDGIQYF. Written as DNA, the CDR3 is TGCAGTGCACATCCCCCGGGGAGGGACGGCATTCAGTACTTC.

In its sample, this clonotype was seen a few times. The CDR3 reads CASSQDGGTRGRANTEAFF. The CDR3, as DNA: TGTGCCAGCAGCCAAGACGGCGGAACCCGGGGCAGGGCGAACACTGAAGCTTTCTTT. J is TRBJ1-1 and V is TRBV4-2, with D perhaps TRBD1 (5 bases). Germline loops: CDR1 LGHNA, CDR2 YNFKEQ. There are 19 residues in the CDR3. Trimming cost V 0 bases and J 1 base, with 21 bases left between them.

Only a few counts were recorded for this clonotype. This sequence joins TRBV5-1 and TRBJ2-2; 10 bases are a match to TRBD2. The CDR3 loop spans 20 amino acids. The V segment lost 4 bases and the J segment 2 bases; nucleotides outside the gene matches: 17. Germline V gene lookup returns CDR1 SGHRS and CDR2 YFSETQ. The CDR3 DNA reads TGCGCCAGCAGCAAAAGGGGGCCTGCTGGACTAGCGGACAACACCGGGGAGCTGTTTTTT. It yields the protein CASSKRGPAGLADNTGELFF.

This clonotype was counted only a few times. The chain uses TRBV12-3 or TRBV12-4 and TRBJ1-1; D unresolved. Trimming took off 3 bases at V and 6 bases at J, with 8 bases between the two ends. The CDR3 sequence is 12 residues long. The CDR3 here is CASSFAEAEAFF. The CDR3 DNA sequence: TGTGCCAGCAGTTTCGCAGAGGCTGAAGCTTTCTTT.

This clonotype was seen a few times. V usage is TRBV4-3 and J usage is TRBJ2-2; possible D gene TRBD2, 6 bases. V shed 1 base and J shed 4 bases, with 16 bases lying between them. The length of the CDR3 is 17 residues. Per germline, CDR1 LGHNA and CDR2 YSLEER. CDR3: CASSQGRGKIGTGELFF. In DNA, the CDR3 is TGCGCCAGCAGCCAAGGGCGCGGGAAAATAGGCACCGGGGAGCTGTTTTTT.

This clonotype was counted only a few times. This rearrangement joins TRBV15 to TRBJ1-1, with D hard to call. Germline V gene lookup returns CDR1 LNHNV and CDR2 YYDKDF (reference sequence). Trimming cost V 1 base and J 5 bases, with 11 bases left between them. The CDR3 runs 14 residues. The CDR3 DNA reads as TGTGCCACCAGCAGAGGGGTGGGCCAGACTGAAGCTTTCTTT. Residues: CATSRGVGQTEAFF.

This rearrangement joins TRBV12-3 or TRBV12-4 to TRBJ2-2, with D perhaps being TRBD1 or TRBD2 (6 bases each). This CDR3 is built from 14 residues. Trimming took 6 bases from V and 1 from J, leaving 9 bases between them. The CDR3 region has the DNA TGTGCCAGCAGCGCGGGACAGAACACCGGGGAGCTGTTTTTT. Amino acid sequence: CASSAGQNTGELFF.

In DNA form, the CDR3 reads TGTGCCACCAGCCCGGGCAGGCGAAGGACAGGACAAGAGACCCAGTACTTC. Translated: CATSPGRRRTGQETQYF. The chain joins TRBV24-1 to TRBJ2-5, with TRBD1 matching 7 bases. Germline V CDR1 and CDR2: KGHDR, SFDVKD. This CDR3 region has 17 residues. Trimming at V came to 7 bases and at J to 2 bases, leaving 15 bases not matched to a gene.

This clonotype was seen a few times. This sequence joins TRBV6-2 or TRBV6-3 and TRBJ2-1; D gene unclear. V was clipped by 5 bases and J by 7 bases, with 15 bases between them. This CDR3 has 14 residues. Per the germline V gene, CDR1 is MNHEY and CDR2 is SVGEGT. DNA of the CDR3: TGTGCCAGCAGTCCCACTTTGTTTGGGAATGAGCAGTTCTTC. Amino acids: CASSPTLFGNEQFF.